This T cell receptor (beta chain) was documented in a study of Tregs in tolerant kidney transplant recipients. Sequenced by immunoSEQ multiplex PCR; TCRdb stores in-frame clones only, minus some. The sample lists 15,000 to 20,000 clones; roughly 58% were seen once. The CDR3 runs to 14 residues. Germline assignment: CDR1 SGHTS and CDR2 YDEGEE. J lost 6 bases, V lost 1 base, and 3 bases had no gene match. This clone turned up a few times. Its antigen is not identified. The V gene is TRBV5-8, the J gene TRBJ2-2; TRBD1 matches 7 bases. This TCR came from a human donor in good health. The sample comprised Tregs from blood cultured with allogeneic cells. The CDR3 is CASSLTGVAGELFF. For the CDR3, the DNA is TGTGCCAGCAGCTTGACAGGGGTGGCCGGGGAGCTGTTTTTT. Using reference TRBV5-8 and TRBJ2-2 for the parts outside the CDR3, the full variable domain is EAGVTQSPTHLIKTRGQQATLRCSPISGHTSVYWYQQALGLGLQFLLWYDEGEERNRGNFPPRFSGRQFPNYSSELNVNALELEDSALYLCASSLTGVAGELFFGEGSRLTVL.